A selection of T cell receptor beta chains follows, all from one sample in a study of T cell changes during pregnancy in multiple sclerosis. Using immunoSEQ multiplex PCR, the repertoire was profiled, and TCRdb retains in-frame clones only, with some absent. The data contain 50,000 to 75,000 clones, 75% to 95% of them seen just once; the ten biggest clones take up over 1%. The sequenced sample was peripheral blood, obtained after pregnancy. These receptors all come from a female donor in good health, enrolled as a control in a pregnancy study. Each CDR3 is given with its conserved first and last residue. Fields, in order: CDR3 protein, CDR3 DNA, D gene, J gene, V gene, clone size. The D gene is left open where the match is weak. Size is omitted from some rows. Given values are once, few, many or a class for expanded clones.

CDR3 protein: CASSVDRVGQPQHF; CDR3 DNA: TGTGCCAGCAGCGTAGACAGGGTAGGTCAGCCCCAGCATTTT; D gene: .; J gene: TRBJ1-5; V gene: TRBV9; clone size: .
CDR3 protein: CASSYSFDPSYEQYF; CDR3 DNA: TGTGCCAGCAGTTACAGCTTCGATCCGAGCTACGAGCAGTACTTC; D gene: .; J gene: TRBJ2-7; V gene: TRBV6-5; clone size: .
CDR3 protein: CSVEVGGSGANVLTF; CDR3 DNA: TGCAGCGTTGAAGTGGGGGGATCCGGGGCCAACGTCCTGACTTTC; D gene: .; J gene: TRBJ2-6; V gene: TRBV29-1; clone size: .
CDR3 protein: CASSQSYYTEAFF; CDR3 DNA: TGCGCCAGCAGCCAGTCTTATTACACTGAAGCTTTCTTT; D gene: .; J gene: TRBJ1-1; V gene: TRBV4-3; clone size: many
CDR3 protein: CASMLHHSPVYEQYF; CDR3 DNA: TGTGCCAGCATGTTACATCATTCTCCCGTCTACGAGCAGTACTTC; D gene: .; J gene: TRBJ2-7; V gene: TRBV5-5; clone size: .
CDR3 protein: CASSPANRDGYTF; CDR3 DNA: TGTGCCAGCTCACCAGCGAACAGGGATGGCTACACCTTC; D gene: .; J gene: TRBJ1-2; V gene: TRBV18; clone size: .
CDR3 protein: CASSLGLGGNYGYTF; CDR3 DNA: TGTGCCAGCAGCTTAGGCCTAGGGGGCAACTATGGCTACACCTTC; D gene: TRBD1; J gene: TRBJ1-2; V gene: TRBV13; clone size: .
CDR3 protein: CASSLGQYEQYF; CDR3 DNA: TGTGCCAGCAGCTTGGGACAGTACGAGCAGTACTTC; D gene: TRBD1; J gene: TRBJ2-7; V gene: TRBV7-9; clone size: .
CDR3 protein: CASSVTRGTGANVLTF; CDR3 DNA: TGCGCCAGCAGCGTAACGAGGGGGACTGGGGCCAACGTCCTGACTTTC; D gene: .; J gene: TRBJ2-6; V gene: TRBV4-3; clone size: .
CDR3 protein: CASGDRGLGDTQYF; CDR3 DNA: TGTGCCAGTGGGGACAGGGGGCTGGGAGATACGCAGTATTTT; D gene: TRBD1; J gene: TRBJ2-3; V gene: TRBV19; clone size: .
CDR3 protein: CASSLVGLGANYGYTF; CDR3 DNA: TGTGCCAGCAGCTTAGTAGGTCTGGGGGCAAACTATGGCTACACCTTC; D gene: .; J gene: TRBJ1-2; V gene: TRBV7-2; clone size: .
CDR3 protein: CASKVLGTSAYNEQFF; CDR3 DNA: TGTGCCAGCAAAGTACTAGGGACTAGCGCATACAATGAGCAGTTCTTC; D gene: TRBD2; J gene: TRBJ2-1; V gene: TRBV2; clone size: once
CDR3 protein: CASSPAAGLSGANVLTF; CDR3 DNA: TGCGCCAGCAGCCCGGCGGCAGGGCTCTCTGGGGCCAACGTCCTGACTTTC; D gene: .; J gene: TRBJ2-6; V gene: TRBV4-3; clone size: few
CDR3 protein: CASQEEGETQYF; CDR3 DNA: TGTGCCTCCCAAGAGGAGGGAGAGACCCAGTACTTC; D gene: .; J gene: TRBJ2-5; V gene: TRBV10-3; clone size: .
CDR3 protein: CASTGTISSYEQYF; CDR3 DNA: TGTGCCAGCACCGGGACTATAAGCTCCTACGAGCAGTACTTC; D gene: TRBD2; J gene: TRBJ2-7; V gene: TRBV7-2; clone size: .
CDR3 protein: CASSPQGENEQYF; CDR3 DNA: TGTGCCAGCAGCCCTCAGGGGGAAAACGAGCAGTACTTC; D gene: TRBD1; J gene: TRBJ2-7; V gene: TRBV5-4; clone size: .